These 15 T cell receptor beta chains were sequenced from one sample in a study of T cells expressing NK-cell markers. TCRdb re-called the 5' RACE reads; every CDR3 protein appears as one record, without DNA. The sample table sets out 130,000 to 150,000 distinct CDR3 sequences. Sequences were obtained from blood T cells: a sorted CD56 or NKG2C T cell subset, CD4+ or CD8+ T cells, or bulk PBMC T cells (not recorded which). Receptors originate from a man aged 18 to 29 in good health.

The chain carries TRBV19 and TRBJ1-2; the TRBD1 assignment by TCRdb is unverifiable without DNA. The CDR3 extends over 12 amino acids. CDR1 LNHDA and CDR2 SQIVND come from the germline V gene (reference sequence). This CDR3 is CASRQGAHGYTF.

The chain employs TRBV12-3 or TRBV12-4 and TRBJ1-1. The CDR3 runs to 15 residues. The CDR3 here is CASRPSGFMNTEAFF.

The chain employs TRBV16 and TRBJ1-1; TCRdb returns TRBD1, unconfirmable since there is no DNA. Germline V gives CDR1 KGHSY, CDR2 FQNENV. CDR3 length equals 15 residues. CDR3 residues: CASSQWDSRNTEAFF. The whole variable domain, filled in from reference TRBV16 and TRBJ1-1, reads GEEVAQTPKHLVRGEGQKAKLYCAPIKGHSYVFWYQQVLKNEFKFLISFQNENVFDETGMPKERFSAKCLPNSPCSLEIQATKLEDSAVYFCASSQWDSRNTEAFFGQGTRLTVV.

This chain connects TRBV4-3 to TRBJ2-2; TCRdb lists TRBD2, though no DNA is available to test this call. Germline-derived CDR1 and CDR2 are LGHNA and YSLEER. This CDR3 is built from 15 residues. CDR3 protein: CASRQSGGIPGELFF.

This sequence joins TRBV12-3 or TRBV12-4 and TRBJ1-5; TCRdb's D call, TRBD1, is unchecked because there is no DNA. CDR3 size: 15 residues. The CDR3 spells CASSQTGGSHQPQHF.

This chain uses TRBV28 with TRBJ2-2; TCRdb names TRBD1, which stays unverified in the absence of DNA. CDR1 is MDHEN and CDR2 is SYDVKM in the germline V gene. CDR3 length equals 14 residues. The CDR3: CAGSQGAYTGELFF.

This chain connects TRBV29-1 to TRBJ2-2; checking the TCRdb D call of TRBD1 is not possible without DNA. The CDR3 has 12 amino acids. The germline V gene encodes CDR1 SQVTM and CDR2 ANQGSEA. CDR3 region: CSVPQGNGELFF.

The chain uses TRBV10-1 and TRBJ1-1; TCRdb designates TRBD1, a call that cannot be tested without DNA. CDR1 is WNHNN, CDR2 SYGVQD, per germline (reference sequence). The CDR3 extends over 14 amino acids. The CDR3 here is CASNPDRLRAEAFF.

The CDR3 protein is CASSQLAGGPYEQYF. The chain joins TRBV5-1 to TRBJ2-7; TCRdb reports TRBD2, a call that lacks DNA to check it against. CDR1 and CDR2 (germline): SGHRS, YFSETQ. This CDR3 has 15 amino acids.

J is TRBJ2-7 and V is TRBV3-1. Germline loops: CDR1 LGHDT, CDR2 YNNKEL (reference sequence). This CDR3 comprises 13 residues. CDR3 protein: CASSQVDHYEQYF.

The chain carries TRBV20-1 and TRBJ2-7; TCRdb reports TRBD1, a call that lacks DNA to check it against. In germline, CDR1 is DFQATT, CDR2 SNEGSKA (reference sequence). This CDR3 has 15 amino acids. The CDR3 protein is CSASLRDRNFYEQYF.

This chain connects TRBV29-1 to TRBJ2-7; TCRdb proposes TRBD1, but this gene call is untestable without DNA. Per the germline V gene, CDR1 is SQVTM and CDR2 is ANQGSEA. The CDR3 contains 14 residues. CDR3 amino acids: CSAGGTAQTYEQYF.

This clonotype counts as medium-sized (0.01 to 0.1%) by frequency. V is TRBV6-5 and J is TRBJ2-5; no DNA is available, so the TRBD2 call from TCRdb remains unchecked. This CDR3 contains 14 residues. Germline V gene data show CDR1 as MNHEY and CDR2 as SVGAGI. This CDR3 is CASLNRTSGGTQYF.

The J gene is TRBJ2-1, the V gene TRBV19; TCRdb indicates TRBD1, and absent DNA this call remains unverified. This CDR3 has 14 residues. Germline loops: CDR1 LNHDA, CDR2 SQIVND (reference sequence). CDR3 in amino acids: CASSITPGGNEQFF.

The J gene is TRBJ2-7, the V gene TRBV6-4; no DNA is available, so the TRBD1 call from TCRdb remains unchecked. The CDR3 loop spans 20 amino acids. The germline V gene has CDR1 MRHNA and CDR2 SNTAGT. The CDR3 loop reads CASSATTRDRGPLSSYEQYF.